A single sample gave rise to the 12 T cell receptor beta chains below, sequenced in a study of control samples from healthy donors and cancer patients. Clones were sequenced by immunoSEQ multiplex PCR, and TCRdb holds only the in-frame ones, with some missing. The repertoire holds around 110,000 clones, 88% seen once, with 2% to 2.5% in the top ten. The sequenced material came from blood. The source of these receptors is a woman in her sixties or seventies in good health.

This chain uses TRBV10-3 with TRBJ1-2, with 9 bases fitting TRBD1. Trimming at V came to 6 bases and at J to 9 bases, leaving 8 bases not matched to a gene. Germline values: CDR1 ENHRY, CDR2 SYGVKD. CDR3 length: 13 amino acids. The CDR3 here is CAISSGTGFSYTF. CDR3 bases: TGTGCCATCAGCTCCGGGACAGGGTTTAGCTACACCTTC.

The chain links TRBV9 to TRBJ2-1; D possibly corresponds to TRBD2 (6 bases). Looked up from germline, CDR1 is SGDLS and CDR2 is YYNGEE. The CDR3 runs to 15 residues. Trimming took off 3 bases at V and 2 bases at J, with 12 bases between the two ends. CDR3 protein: CASSARGFAYNEQFF. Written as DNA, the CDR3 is TGTGCCAGCAGCGCACGGGGGTTCGCCTACAATGAGCAGTTCTTC.

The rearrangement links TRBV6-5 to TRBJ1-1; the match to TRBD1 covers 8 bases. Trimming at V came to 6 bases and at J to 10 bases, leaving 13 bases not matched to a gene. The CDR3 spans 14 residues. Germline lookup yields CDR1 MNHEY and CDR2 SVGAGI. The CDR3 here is CASSLGPLDRGAFF. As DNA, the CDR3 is TGTGCCAGCAGCCTGGGCCCCCTAGACAGGGGAGCTTTCTTT.

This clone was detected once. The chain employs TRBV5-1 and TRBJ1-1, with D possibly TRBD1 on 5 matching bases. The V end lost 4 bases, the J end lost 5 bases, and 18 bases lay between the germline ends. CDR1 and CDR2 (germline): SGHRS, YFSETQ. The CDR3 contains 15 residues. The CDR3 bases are TGCGCCAGCAGCCCCCCCGGGACTTATGGAACTGAAGCTTTCTTT. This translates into CASSPPGTYGTEAFF.

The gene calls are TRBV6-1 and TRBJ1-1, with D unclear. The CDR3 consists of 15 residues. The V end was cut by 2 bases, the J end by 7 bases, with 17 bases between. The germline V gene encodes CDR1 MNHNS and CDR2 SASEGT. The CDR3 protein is CASSESVYGIIEAFF. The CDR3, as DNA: TGTGCCAGCAGTGAAAGCGTTTACGGGATTATTGAAGCTTTCTTT.

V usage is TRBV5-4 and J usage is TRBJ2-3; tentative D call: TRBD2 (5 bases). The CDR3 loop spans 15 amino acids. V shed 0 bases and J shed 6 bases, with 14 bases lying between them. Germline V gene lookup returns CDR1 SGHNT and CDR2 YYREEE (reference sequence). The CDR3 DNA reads TGTGCCAGCAGCTTGGCGGGGTTGGCGGCGGATACGCAGTATTTT. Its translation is CASSLAGLAADTQYF.

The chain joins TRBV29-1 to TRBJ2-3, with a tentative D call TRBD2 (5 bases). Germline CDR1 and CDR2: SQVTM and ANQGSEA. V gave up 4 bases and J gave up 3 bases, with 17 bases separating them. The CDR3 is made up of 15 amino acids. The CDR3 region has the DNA TGCAGCGTTGCCCCACGGCTAGCAGGTACAGATACGCAGTATTTT. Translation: CSVAPRLAGTDTQYF.

In DNA form, the CDR3 reads TGCGCCAGCAGCCGGGGGGGACAAGAGACCCAGTACTTC. It encodes CASSRGGQETQYF. This sequence joins TRBV5-1 and TRBJ2-5; 8 positions agree with TRBD2. V lost 4 bases and J lost 2; bases outside the gene matches: 1. Germline CDR1 and CDR2: SGHRS and YFSETQ. This CDR3 is 13 amino acids long.

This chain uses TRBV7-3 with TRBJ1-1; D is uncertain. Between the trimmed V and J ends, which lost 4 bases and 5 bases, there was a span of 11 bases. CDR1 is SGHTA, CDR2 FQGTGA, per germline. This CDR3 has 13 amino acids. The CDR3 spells CASSYGVGTEAFF. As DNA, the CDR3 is TGTGCCAGCAGCTATGGGGTGGGAACTGAAGCTTTCTTT.

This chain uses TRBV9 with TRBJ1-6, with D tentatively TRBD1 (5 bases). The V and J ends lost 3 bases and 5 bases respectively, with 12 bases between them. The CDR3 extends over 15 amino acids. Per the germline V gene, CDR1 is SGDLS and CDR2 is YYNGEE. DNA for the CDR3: TGTGCCAGCAGCGGAACCTGGGGGAATAATTCACCCCTCCACTTT. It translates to CASSGTWGNNSPLHF.

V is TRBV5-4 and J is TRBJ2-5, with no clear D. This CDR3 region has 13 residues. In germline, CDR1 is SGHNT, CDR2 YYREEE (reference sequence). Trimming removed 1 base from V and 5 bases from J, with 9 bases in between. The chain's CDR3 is CASSLISTETQYF. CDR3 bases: TGTGCCAGCAGCTTGATTAGCACCGAGACCCAGTACTTC.

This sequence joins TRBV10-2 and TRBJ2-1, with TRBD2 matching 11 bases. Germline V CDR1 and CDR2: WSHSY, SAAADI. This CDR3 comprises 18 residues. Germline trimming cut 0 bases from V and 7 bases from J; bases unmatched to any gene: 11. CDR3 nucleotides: TGCGCCAGCAGTGAGTCGTGGTCTAGCGGGGGGTCGCGGAATGAGCAGTTCTTC. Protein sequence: CASSESWSSGGSRNEQFF.